One sample yielded the 30 T cell receptor beta chains listed below, sequenced in a study of T cells in Graves' hyperthyroidism and ophthalmopathy. RNA transcripts gave rise to amplified TCR beta CDR3 regions. During a first-round RT-PCR of the TCR CDR3, the HTBI primer set was used. A single record per CDR3 protein comes from TCRdb applying MiXCR to the multiplex PCR reads. Among about 350,000 distinct CDR3 sequences, roughly 14% were seen once, and the ten largest hold roughly 25%. Material: blood. Receptor source: a woman aged 30 to 39 with Graves' hyperthyroidism.

In its sample, this clonotype was seen many times. The chain links TRBV12-3 or TRBV12-4 to TRBJ1-5, with no clear D. The CDR3 covers 13 residues. V lost 2 bases and J lost 5, with 7 bases in between. CDR3: CASSLHGDQPQHF. The DNA for the CDR3 is TGTGCCAGCAGTTTACACGGAGATCAGCCCCAGCATTTT.

This clonotype was observed a handful of times. This rearrangement joins TRBV3-1 to TRBJ1-2; D remains ambiguous. CDR3 length: 17 residues. Germline CDR1 and CDR2: LGHDT and YNNKEL (reference sequence). The germline V and J ends were trimmed by 4 bases and 0 bases, with 18 bases remaining between them. The CDR3 nucleotides read TGTGCCAGCAGCCCCCCGGGATACTTAGGAGCTAACTATGGCTACACCTTC. Amino acid sequence: CASSPPGYLGANYGYTF.

The V gene is TRBV4-3, the J gene TRBJ2-6; D is ambiguous. Trimming pared 0 bases from V and 0 bases from J, leaving 12 bases between. The length of the CDR3 is 18 residues. Germline CDR1 and CDR2: LGHNA and YSLEER. CDR3 sequence: CASSQDLGRISGANVLTF. DNA for the CDR3: TGCGCCAGCAGCCAAGATCTTGGACGAATCTCTGGGGCCAACGTCCTGACTTTC.

This clonotype was counted between two and nine times. This chain joins TRBV20-1 and TRBJ2-7; D possibly uses TRBD1 or TRBD2 (6 bases each). CDR1 is DFQATT and CDR2 is SNEGSKA in the germline V gene (reference sequence). The V end was cut by 3 bases, the J end by 2 bases, with 17 bases between. This CDR3 is 15 amino acids long. CDR3 in amino acids: CSASILRGQAYEQYF. CDR3 in DNA: TGCAGTGCTAGTATTCTGCGGGGACAAGCCTACGAGCAGTACTTC.

This clonotype has at least ten counts. The chain uses TRBV2 and TRBJ1-2, with D possibly being TRBD1 (6 bases). The germline V gene encodes CDR1 SNHLY and CDR2 FYNNEI. V was trimmed by 3 bases and J by 8 bases, leaving 7 bases between them. This CDR3 comprises 11 residues. The CDR3 nucleotides read TGTGCCAGCAGTGATCAGGGGGGCTACACCTTC. This gives the protein CASSDQGGYTF.

The chain recombines TRBV5-1 with TRBJ2-3; 10 positions match TRBD2. The V gene end was trimmed by 3 bases and the J gene end by 2 bases; junction bases not matched to a gene: 9. Germline CDR1 and CDR2: SGHRS and YFSETQ. The CDR3 is made up of 17 amino acids. CDR3 sequence: CASSWGLTSGTTDTQYF. The CDR3 coding sequence is TGCGCCAGCAGCTGGGGTCTAACTAGCGGGACCACAGATACGCAGTATTTT.

This clonotype was seen ten or more times. J is TRBJ2-3 and V is TRBV11-1; 12 bases match TRBD2. The CDR3 length is 16 residues. CDR1 SGHAT and CDR2 FQDESV come from the germline V gene (reference sequence). Trimming cost V 5 bases and J 2 bases; bases outside gene matches: 5. CDR3 in amino acids: CASSDLAGGPTDTQYF. The CDR3 DNA reads TGTGCCAGCAGCGATCTAGCGGGAGGGCCCACAGATACGCAGTATTTT.

This clonotype was recorded a few times. CDR3 DNA: TGCGCCAGCCGGGGCCTCGGAGGGGATGAGCAGTACTTC. As protein: CASRGLGGDEQYF. The chain has TRBV5-1 and TRBJ2-7; the D gene is possibly TRBD2 (6 bases). V dropped 7 bases and J dropped 7 bases, with 18 bases sitting between them. Per the germline V gene, CDR1 is SGHRS and CDR2 is YFSETQ. This CDR3 is built from 13 residues.

The sample holds many counts of this clonotype. The chain uses TRBV20-1 and TRBJ1-1; D not resolved. V lost 2 bases to trimming and J lost 1 base, with 14 bases between them. Germline CDR1 DFQATT, CDR2 SNEGSKA (reference sequence). This CDR3 is 15 amino acids long. CDR3 sequence: CSARSLDPGNTEAFF. The CDR3 DNA reads as TGCAGTGCTAGAAGTTTGGACCCCGGGAACACTGAAGCTTTCTTT.

The chain is built from TRBV12-3 or TRBV12-4 and TRBJ1-5; TRBD1 might be the D (5 bases). Trimming removed 3 bases from V and 5 bases from J, with 11 bases in between. CDR3 size: 14 residues. CDR3 DNA: TGTGCCAGCAGTTTTCAGGGACCTGATCAGCCCCAGCATTTT. This gives the protein CASSFQGPDQPQHF.

This clonotype occurred a few times. The chain couples TRBV19 to TRBJ2-3; D is ambiguous. The CDR3 loop spans 12 amino acids. The germline V gene encodes CDR1 LNHDA and CDR2 SQIVND (reference sequence). The V end lost 6 bases, the J end lost 5 bases, and 9 bases lay between the germline ends. The CDR3 DNA reads as TGTGCCAGTAGCGCCAGGAAAGATACGCAGTATTTT. Amino acids: CASSARKDTQYF.

This clonotype showed up just a few times. The rearrangement links TRBV29-1 to TRBJ1-2; 10 positions match TRBD1. CDR3 size: 13 residues. CDR1 SQVTM and CDR2 ANQGSEA come from the germline V gene. V was pared by 3 bases and J by 8 bases, with 6 bases of the junction left unmatched. The CDR3 is CSVDFRTGGGYTF. The CDR3 region has the DNA TGCAGCGTTGATTTTCGGACAGGGGGAGGCTACACCTTC.

This clonotype was counted at least ten times. The chain uses TRBV7-2 and TRBJ2-2; TRBD2 matches at 9 bases. The junction had 2 bases not matched to a gene; V was cut back by 3 bases and J by 0 bases. The CDR3 runs to 16 residues. Germline CDR1 reads SGHTA; CDR2 reads FQGNSA. In nucleotides, the CDR3 is TGTGCCAGCAGCTTTACTAGCGGGTCGAACACCGGGGAGCTGTTTTTT. This gives the protein CASSFTSGSNTGELFF.

In this sample, this clonotype turned up a few times. This chain uses TRBV14 with TRBJ2-1, with D possibly being TRBD2 (5 bases). V lost 3 bases to trimming and J lost 0 bases, with 24 bases between them. CDR1 SGHDN and CDR2 FVKESK come from the germline V gene. This CDR3 contains 20 residues. The CDR3 loop is CASSHVVTDWVKFSYNEQFF. The CDR3 nucleotides read TGTGCCAGCAGCCACGTAGTGACGGACTGGGTTAAGTTCTCCTACAATGAGCAGTTCTTC.

This clonotype has a count of ten or more. The V gene is TRBV7-2, the J gene TRBJ2-5, with 7 bases identical to TRBD1. J gave up 2 bases and V 5 bases, and 8 bases lay outside the gene matches. Germline CDR1 is SGHTA and CDR2 is FQGNSA. The CDR3 runs 15 residues. The DNA of the CDR3 is TGTGCCAGCAGCCTACACCCAGGGGGACAAGAGACCCAGTACTTC. Protein: CASSLHPGGQETQYF.

This clonotype came up many times. The CDR3 DNA sequence: TGTGCCAGCAGTGCGGATGGGAAGGCTGAAGCTTTCTTT. As protein: CASSADGKAEAFF. The rearrangement uses TRBV2 and TRBJ1-1; D not certain. V lost 4 bases and J 6 bases, leaving 12 bases between the germline ends. Germline CDR1 SNHLY, CDR2 FYNNEI. CDR3 size: 13 residues. Variable domain in full (rest from reference TRBV2 and TRBJ1-1): EPEVTQTPSHQVTQMGQEVILRCVPISNHLYFYWYRQILGQKVEFLVSFYNNEISEKSEIFDDQFSVERPDGSNFTLKIRSTKLEDSAMYFCASSADGKAEAFFGQGTRLTVV.

V and J are TRBV20-1 and TRBJ2-1; 8 bases fit TRBD2. Germline assignment: CDR1 DFQATT and CDR2 SNEGSKA (reference sequence). V dropped 6 bases and J dropped 6; count of bases not matched to a gene: 16. The CDR3 loop spans 16 amino acids. Here the CDR3 reads CSAGPGTRAFVNEQFF. The CDR3 DNA follows: TGCAGTGCAGGTCCCGGGACTAGGGCGTTTGTCAATGAGCAGTTCTTC.

This clonotype was seen a single time. A much larger clone sits a single nucleotide away, making a read error possible. The chain links TRBV5-8 to TRBJ1-4; D gene ambiguous. This CDR3 contains 14 residues. CDR1 is SGHTS and CDR2 is YDEGEE in the germline V gene. With 1 base removed from V and 1 base from J, the gap between germline ends came to 5 bases. CDR3 sequence (DNA): TGTGCCAGCAGCTTGAGCGGAACTAATGAAAAACTGTTTTTT. It yields the protein CASSLSGTNEKLFF.

The chain employs TRBV7-8 and TRBJ2-3; D ambiguous. With 6 bases removed from V and 0 bases from J, the gap between germline ends came to 4 bases. From germline, CDR1 is SGHVS and CDR2 FQNEAQ. The CDR3 contains 12 residues. This CDR3 is CASRHSTDTQYF. The CDR3 DNA follows: TGTGCCAGCAGACATAGCACAGATACGCAGTATTTT.

This clonotype has only a few counts. The J gene is TRBJ1-1, the V gene TRBV9; unclear D gene. The CDR3 consists of 14 residues. V lost 0 bases, J lost 5 bases, and 11 bases lay in between. Per the germline V gene, CDR1 is SGDLS and CDR2 is YYNGEE. In DNA form, the CDR3 reads TGTGCCAGCAGCGTAGCTTGGGGAAGGACTGAAGCTTTCTTT. Translated, it gives CASSVAWGRTEAFF.

This clonotype was counted ten times or more. The chain carries TRBV28 and TRBJ1-1; TRBD1 matches 7 bases. The CDR3 spans 14 residues. Trimming cost V 6 bases and J 1 base; bases outside gene matches: 5. CDR1 MDHEN and CDR2 SYDVKM come from the germline V gene. The CDR3 here is CASSPGQQNTEAFF. The CDR3 coding sequence is TGTGCCAGCAGCCCGGGACAGCAGAACACTGAAGCTTTCTTT. Combining the CDR3 with reference TRBV28 and TRBJ1-1 gives the whole variable domain DVKVTQSSRYLVKRTGEKVFLECVQDMDHENMFWYRQDPGLGLRLIYFSYDVKMKEKGDIPEGYSVSREKKERFSLILESASTNQTSMYLCASSPGQQNTEAFFGQGTRLTVV.

Details on this clonotype: A read error is possible here, since a much larger clone lies one base away. Lacking the conserved final phenylalanine or tryptophan, this CDR3 likely reflects a read error. The chain combines TRBV18 with TRBJ2-7; 7 bases line up with TRBD1. The germline CDR1 and CDR2 sequences are KGHSH and LQKENI. V trimming: 6 bases; J trimming: 3 bases; junction bases outside the gene matches: 8. The length of the CDR3 is 14 residues. Here the CDR3 DNA reads TGTGCCAGCTCGTACCGGGACAGAAGCTACGAGCAGTACTTG. Protein: CASSYRDRSYEQYL.

Points on this clonotype: Being one base from a much bigger clone, this may be a read error. The chain has TRBV19 and TRBJ2-7, with TRBD1 identical over 7 bases. The DNA matches TRBJ2-1 better at its end, which makes the J call doubtful. CDR1 is LNHDA and CDR2 is SQIVND in the germline V gene (reference sequence). The CDR3 loop spans 14 amino acids. DNA of the CDR3: TGTGCCAGTAGTCCCACGACAGGGTCCTACGAGCAGTTCTTC. This translates into CASSPTTGSYEQFF.

This clonotype was seen repeatedly, ten times or more. This chain uses TRBV7-9 with TRBJ1-2, with a weak D call TRBD1 (5 bases). The ends were cut back, 3 bases at V and 8 bases at J, with 13 bases in the middle. CDR3 length: 13 residues. The V gene's germline CDR1 is SEHNR and CDR2 FQNEAQ (reference sequence). CDR3 sequence: CASSFRDGRGYTF. The CDR3 DNA sequence: TGTGCCAGCAGCTTCCGGGACGGACGCGGCTACACCTTC.

The chain combines TRBV13 with TRBJ2-1; D might be TRBD2 (5 bases). The germline V gene encodes CDR1 PRHDT and CDR2 FYEKMQ (reference sequence). V was clipped by 5 bases and J by 0 bases, with 17 bases between them. CDR3 size: 17 residues. CDR3 in DNA: TGTGCCAGCAGCCCGTGGACTGCCCTTTTCTCCTACAATGAGCAGTTCTTC. It specifies CASSPWTALFSYNEQFF.

The rearrangement uses TRBV11-2 and TRBJ2-2, with 7 positions matching TRBD1. The ends lost 10 bases at V and 4 bases at J; junction bases unmatched: 9. Germline values: CDR1 SGHAT, CDR2 FQNNGV. The CDR3 loop spans 14 amino acids. Here the CDR3 reads CANMKGAATGELFF. Written as DNA, the CDR3 is TGTGCCAACATGAAGGGGGCCGCCACCGGGGAGCTGTTTTTT.

This clonotype came up a few times. The V gene is TRBV3-1, the J gene TRBJ2-2; 11 bases agree with TRBD2. The ends lost 4 bases at V and 7 bases at J; junction bases unmatched: 8. Looked up from germline, CDR1 is LGHDT and CDR2 is YNNKEL (reference sequence). This CDR3 region has 16 residues. The CDR3 DNA sequence: TGTGCCAGCAGCCGACTCACTAGCGGGAGCGGCGGGGAGCTGTTTTTT. Translated: CASSRLTSGSGGELFF.

This clonotype turned up a few times. This chain joins TRBV30 and TRBJ1-1; 9 bases line up with TRBD1. The V gene's germline CDR1 is GTSNPN and CDR2 SVGIG (reference sequence). The V and J ends lost 8 bases and 1 base, in that order; junction bases with no gene match: 8. The CDR3 consists of 14 residues. The CDR3 sequence is CAGTLTGGNTEAFF. The CDR3 region has the DNA TGTGCCGGGACCCTGACAGGGGGGAACACTGAAGCTTTCTTT.

This clonotype was counted a few times. V usage is TRBV6-1 and J usage is TRBJ2-7; 12 positions agree with TRBD1. V was clipped by 5 bases and J by 4 bases; unmatched bases: 6. From germline, CDR1 is MNHNS and CDR2 SASEGT. The CDR3 runs 15 residues. CDR3 coding DNA: TGTGCCAGCAGTCGTCGGGACAGGGGGCCGTACGAGCAGTACTTC. It specifies CASSRRDRGPYEQYF.

The chain joins TRBV28 to TRBJ2-7; TRBD1 aligns across 8 bases. The CDR3 has 15 residues. Germline assignment: CDR1 MDHEN and CDR2 SYDVKM. V trimming: 4 bases; J trimming: 2 bases; junction bases outside the gene matches: 7. CDR3 sequence: CASSYGQGAPYEQYF. CDR3 nucleotide sequence: TGTGCCAGCAGTTACGGACAGGGCGCCCCCTACGAGCAGTACTTC.